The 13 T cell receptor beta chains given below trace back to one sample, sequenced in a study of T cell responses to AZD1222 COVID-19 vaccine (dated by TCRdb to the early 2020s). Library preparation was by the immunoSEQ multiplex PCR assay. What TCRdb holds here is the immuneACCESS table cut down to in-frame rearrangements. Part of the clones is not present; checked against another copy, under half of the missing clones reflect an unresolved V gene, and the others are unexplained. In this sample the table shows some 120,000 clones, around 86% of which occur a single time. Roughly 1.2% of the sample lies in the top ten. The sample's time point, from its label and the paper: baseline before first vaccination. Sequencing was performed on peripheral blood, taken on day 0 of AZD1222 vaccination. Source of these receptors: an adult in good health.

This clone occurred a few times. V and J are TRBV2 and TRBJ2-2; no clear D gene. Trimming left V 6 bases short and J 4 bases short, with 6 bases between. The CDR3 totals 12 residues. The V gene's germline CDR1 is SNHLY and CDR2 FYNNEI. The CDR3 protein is CASSYSTGELFF. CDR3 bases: TGTGCCAGCAGCTACAGCACCGGGGAGCTGTTTTTT. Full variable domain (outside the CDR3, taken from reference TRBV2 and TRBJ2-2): EPEVTQTPSHQVTQMGQEVILRCVPISNHLYFYWYRQILGQKVEFLVSFYNNEISEKSEIFDDQFSVERPDGSNFTLKIRSTKLEDSAMYFCASSYSTGELFFGEGSRLTVL.

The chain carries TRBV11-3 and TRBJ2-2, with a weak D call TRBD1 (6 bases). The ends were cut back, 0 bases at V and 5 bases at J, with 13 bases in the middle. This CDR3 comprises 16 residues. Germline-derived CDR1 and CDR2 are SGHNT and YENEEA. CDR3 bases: TGTGCCAGCAGCTTAGAGGGACACTCAGGGACCGGGGAGCTGTTTTTT. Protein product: CASSLEGHSGTGELFF.

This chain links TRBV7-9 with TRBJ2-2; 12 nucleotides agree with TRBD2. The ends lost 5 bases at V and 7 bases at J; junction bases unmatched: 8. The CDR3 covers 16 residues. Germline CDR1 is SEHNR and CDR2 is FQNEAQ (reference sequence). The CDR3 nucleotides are TGTGCCAGCAGCCCCCGGCTAGCGGGGGGGAGCGGGGAGCTGTTTTTT. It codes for CASSPRLAGGSGELFF.

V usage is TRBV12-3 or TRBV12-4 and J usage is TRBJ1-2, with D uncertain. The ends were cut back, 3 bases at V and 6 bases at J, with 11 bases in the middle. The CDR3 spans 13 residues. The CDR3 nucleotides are TGTGCCAGCAGTTTCCAAGGAGGCCATGGCTACACCTTC. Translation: CASSFQGGHGYTF.

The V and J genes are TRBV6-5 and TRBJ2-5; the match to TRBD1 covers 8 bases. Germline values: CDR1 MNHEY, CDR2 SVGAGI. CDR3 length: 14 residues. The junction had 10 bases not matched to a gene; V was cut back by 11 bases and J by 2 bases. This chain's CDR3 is CAVGGTGSQETQYF. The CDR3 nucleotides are TGTGCCGTTGGAGGGACAGGTAGTCAAGAGACCCAGTACTTC.

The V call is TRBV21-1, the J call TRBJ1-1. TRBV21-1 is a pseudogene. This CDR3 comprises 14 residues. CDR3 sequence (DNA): TGTGCCAGCAGCAAAGAATCCACACCTAATGAAGCTTTCTTT. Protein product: CASSKESTPNEAFF.

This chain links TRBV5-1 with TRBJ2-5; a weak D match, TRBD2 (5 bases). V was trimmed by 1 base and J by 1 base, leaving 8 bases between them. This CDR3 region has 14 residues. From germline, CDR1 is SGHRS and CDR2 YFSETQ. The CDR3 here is CASSLMSGQETQYF. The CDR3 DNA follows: TGCGCCAGCAGCTTGATGAGCGGCCAAGAGACCCAGTACTTC.

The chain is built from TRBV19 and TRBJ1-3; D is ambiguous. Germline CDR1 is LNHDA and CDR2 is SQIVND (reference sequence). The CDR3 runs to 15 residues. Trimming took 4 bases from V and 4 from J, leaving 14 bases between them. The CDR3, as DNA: TGTGCCAGTAGTACCCCTCGGGGATACGGAAACACCATATATTTT. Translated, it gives CASSTPRGYGNTIYF. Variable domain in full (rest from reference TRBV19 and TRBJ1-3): DGGITQSPKYLFRKEGQNVTLSCEQNLNHDAMYWYRQDPGQGLRLIYYSQIVNDFQKGDIAEGYSVSREKKESFPLTVTSAQKNPTAFYLCASSTPRGYGNTIYFGEGSWLTVV.

This chain's CDR3 is CASSLATGPSSYEQYF. CDR3 bases: TGCGCCAGCAGCTTGGCCACAGGCCCAAGCTCCTACGAGCAGTACTTC. The chain uses TRBV5-1 and TRBJ2-7; possible D gene TRBD1, 5 bases. The germline CDR1 and CDR2 sequences are SGHRS and YFSETQ. Deletions cut 0 bases from V and 0 bases from J, with 13 bases between. The CDR3 sequence is 16 residues long.

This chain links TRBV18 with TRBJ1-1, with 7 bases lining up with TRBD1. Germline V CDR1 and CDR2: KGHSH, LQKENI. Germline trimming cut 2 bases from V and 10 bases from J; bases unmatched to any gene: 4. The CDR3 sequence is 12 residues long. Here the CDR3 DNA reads TGTGCCAGCTCACCAACAGGGGAGAGAGCTTTCTTT. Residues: CASSPTGERAFF.

CDR3 nucleotide sequence: TGCGCCAGCAGTGAGTTGGGACAACGTGAAGCTTTCTTT. This encodes CASSELGQREAFF. The chain recombines TRBV10-2 with TRBJ1-1; D might be TRBD1 (6 bases). The ends were cut back, 1 base at V and 7 bases at J, with 10 bases in the middle. There are 13 residues in the CDR3. CDR1 is WSHSY and CDR2 is SAAADI in the germline V gene.

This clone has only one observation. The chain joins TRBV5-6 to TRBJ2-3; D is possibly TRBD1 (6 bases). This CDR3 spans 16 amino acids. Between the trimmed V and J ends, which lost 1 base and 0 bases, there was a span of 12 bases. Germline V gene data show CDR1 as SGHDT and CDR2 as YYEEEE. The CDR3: CASSLNGQKSTDTQYF. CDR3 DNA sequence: TGTGCCAGCAGCTTGAATGGACAGAAAAGCACAGATACGCAGTATTTT. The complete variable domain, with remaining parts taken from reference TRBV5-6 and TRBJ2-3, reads DAGVTQSPTHLIKTRGQQVTLRCSPKSGHDTVSWYQQALGQGPQFIFQYYEEEERQRGNFPDRFSGHQFPNYSSELNVNALLLGDSALYLCASSLNGQKSTDTQYFGPGTRLTVL.

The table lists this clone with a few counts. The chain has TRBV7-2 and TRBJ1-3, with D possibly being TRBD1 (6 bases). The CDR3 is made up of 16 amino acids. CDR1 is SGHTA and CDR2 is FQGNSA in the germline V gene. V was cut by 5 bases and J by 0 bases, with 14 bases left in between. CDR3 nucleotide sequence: TGTGCCAGCAGCCTAACAGGGTGGGGCTCTGGAAACACCATATATTTT. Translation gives CASSLTGWGSGNTIYF.